The sample holds a few counts of the clone carrying this T cell receptor beta chain. What it binds is not known. Germline V gene lookup returns CDR1 SGHAT and CDR2 FQNNGV. V shed 3 bases, J shed 6 bases, and the junction held 10 bases outside the gene matches. The CDR3 consists of 15 residues. This specimen belongs to a study of early T cells in non-severe SARS-CoV-2 infection. The overall study: Chains were not paired, and sequencing was done on bulk RNA from unsorted whole blood. General study points: A preference for anti-spike CD8 responses marked VDJdb matching, which missed private and CD4 specificities.

Unique molecular identifiers (one per individual cDNA molecule) were attached. Each CDR3 protein gets one entry after TCRdb re-called the 5' RACE reads with MiXCR. The profile shows over 95,000 distinct CDR3 sequences, 16% of them singletons. This sequence was found in an adult who was a healthcare worker with PCR-confirmed SARS-CoV-2 infection or an uninfected control (not recorded which). Material for sequencing was whole blood. This chain connects TRBV11-2 to TRBJ1-2, with TRBD1 identical over 7 bases. CDR3: CASSFTPGTDDGYTF. The DNA of the CDR3 is TGTGCCAGCAGCTTTACCCCGGGGACAGACGATGGCTACACCTTC.